This TCR beta chain was sequenced in a study of type 1 regulatory T cells. Study in general: T-allo10 is an in vitro-generated, Tr1-enriched CD4 T cell product specific for alloantigen.

TCRdb re-called the reads with MiXCR, one entry per CDR3 protein. The sample yields some 100,000 distinct CDR3 sequences, about 28% seen once. The clonotype was recovered from a human donor in good health. The sample comprised CD4+ T cells, either the whole sample or a sorted fraction (not recorded which).

This CDR3 reads CATDLGGTNSPLHF. Here the CDR3 DNA reads TGTGCCACGGACCTTGGGGGAACTAATTCACCCCTCCACTTT. The chain recombines TRBV10-3 with TRBJ1-6, with D maybe TRBD1 (5 bases). Per germline, CDR1 ENHRY and CDR2 SYGVKD. The CDR3 consists of 14 residues. V was trimmed by 10 bases and J by 6 bases, leaving 16 bases between them.